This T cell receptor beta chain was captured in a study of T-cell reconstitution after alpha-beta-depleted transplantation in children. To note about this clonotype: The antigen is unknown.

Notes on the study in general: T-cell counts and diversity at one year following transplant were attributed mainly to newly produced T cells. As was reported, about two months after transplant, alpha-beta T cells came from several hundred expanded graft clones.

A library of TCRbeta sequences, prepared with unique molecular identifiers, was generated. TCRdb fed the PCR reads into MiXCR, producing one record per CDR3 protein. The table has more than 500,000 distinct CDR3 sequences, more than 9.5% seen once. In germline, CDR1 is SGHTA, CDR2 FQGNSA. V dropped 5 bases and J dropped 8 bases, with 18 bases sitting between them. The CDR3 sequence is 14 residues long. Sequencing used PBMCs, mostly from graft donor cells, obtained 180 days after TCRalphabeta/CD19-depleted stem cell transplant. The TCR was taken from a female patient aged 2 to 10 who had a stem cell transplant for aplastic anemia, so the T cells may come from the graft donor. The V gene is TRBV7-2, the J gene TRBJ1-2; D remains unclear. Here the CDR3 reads CASSAQGYFNGYTF. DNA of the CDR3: TGTGCCAGCAGCGCTCAAGGGTATTTTAACGGCTACACCTTC.